A selection of T cell receptor beta chains follows, all from one sample in a study of cytomegalovirus exposure and HLA in healthy donors. Measured with immunoSEQ multiplex PCR; TCRdb has only the in-frame clones, and not every one. This repertoire comprises 130,000 to 150,000 clones; its ten largest clones make up 0.96%. Material: PBMCs. The source of these receptors is a male donor in good health and CMV-seronegative. CDR3s include the opening cysteine and the closing phenylalanine or tryptophan. D genes are given only for firm matches.

v_gene: TRBV9; d_gene: TRBD1; j_gene: TRBJ2-1; CDR3aa: CASSVGGGGEQFF; CDR3nt: TGTGCCAGCAGCGTAGGAGGGGGCGGTGAGCAGTTCTTC
v_gene: TRBV18; d_gene: .; j_gene: TRBJ1-1; CDR3aa: CASSPSLNTEAFF; CDR3nt: TGTGCCAGCTCACCTTCATTGAACACTGAAGCTTTCTTT
v_gene: TRBV29-1; d_gene: TRBD1; j_gene: TRBJ1-4; CDR3aa: CSTTGQGNEKLFF; CDR3nt: TGCAGCACGACAGGACAGGGCAACGAAAAACTGTTTTTT
v_gene: TRBV15; d_gene: TRBD1; j_gene: TRBJ1-5; CDR3aa: CATKQGNQPQHF; CDR3nt: TGTGCCACCAAACAGGGGAATCAGCCCCAGCATTTT
v_gene: TRBV10-3; d_gene: .; j_gene: TRBJ1-2; CDR3aa: CAISVGRQDYGYTF; CDR3nt: TGTGCCATCAGTGTAGGAAGACAGGACTATGGCTACACCTTC
v_gene: TRBV7-3; d_gene: TRBD1; j_gene: TRBJ1-2; CDR3aa: CASSLTGTGEGYTF; CDR3nt: TGTGCCAGCAGCTTAACGGGGACAGGGGAAGGCTACACCTTC
v_gene: TRBV5-1; d_gene: TRBD1; j_gene: TRBJ2-1; CDR3aa: CASSSMTGTDNEQFF; CDR3nt: TGCGCCAGCAGCTCAATGACAGGGACCGACAATGAGCAGTTCTTC
v_gene: TRBV4-3; d_gene: TRBD2; j_gene: TRBJ2-5; CDR3aa: CASSQEGRGGETQYF; CDR3nt: TGCGCCAGCAGCCAGGAGGGCCGCGGGGGAGAGACCCAGTACTTC
v_gene: TRBV29-1; d_gene: .; j_gene: TRBJ1-1; CDR3aa: CSVERRVLVNTEAFF; CDR3nt: TGCAGCGTTGAACGCAGGGTACTCGTGAACACTGAAGCTTTCTTT
v_gene: TRBV5-6; d_gene: TRBD1; j_gene: TRBJ2-7; CDR3aa: CASSFPKGGGGFLEQYF; CDR3nt: TGTGCCAGCAGCTTTCCCAAAGGGGGCGGCGGGTTCCTCGAGCAGTACTTC
v_gene: TRBV2; d_gene: TRBD1; j_gene: TRBJ1-1; CDR3aa: CASSPNDRGRYTEAFF; CDR3nt: TGTGCCAGCAGTCCCAACGACAGGGGGCGATACACTGAAGCTTTCTTT
v_gene: TRBV5-6; d_gene: TRBD1; j_gene: TRBJ1-4; CDR3aa: CASSLPGQGVNEKLFF; CDR3nt: TGTGCCAGCAGCCTTCCGGGACAGGGGGTAAATGAAAAACTGTTTTTT
v_gene: TRBV19; d_gene: TRBD2; j_gene: TRBJ2-1; CDR3aa: CANSKGDGTSSYNEQFF; CDR3nt: TGTGCCAATTCAAAGGGGGACGGGACTAGCAGTTACAATGAGCAGTTCTTC
v_gene: TRBV5-1; d_gene: .; j_gene: TRBJ2-7; CDR3aa: CASRQYDFEQYF; CDR3nt: TGCGCCAGCAGACAGTATGATTTCGAGCAGTACTTC
v_gene: TRBV5-1; d_gene: .; j_gene: TRBJ2-3; CDR3aa: CASSPQVASTDTQYF; CDR3nt: TGCGCCAGCAGCCCTCAGGTGGCTAGCACAGATACGCAGTATTTT
v_gene: TRBV27; d_gene: TRBD2; j_gene: TRBJ2-7; CDR3aa: CASSLSWGGEYEQYF; CDR3nt: TGTGCCAGCAGTTTATCGTGGGGGGGAGAATACGAGCAGTACTTC
v_gene: TRBV6-1; d_gene: .; j_gene: TRBJ1-5; CDR3aa: CASSAYSGAGQPQHF; CDR3nt: TGTGCCAGCAGTGCCTACTCAGGGGCGGGTCAGCCCCAGCATTTT
v_gene: TRBV30; d_gene: .; j_gene: TRBJ1-1; CDR3aa: CAWSVGGYTEAFF; CDR3nt: TGTGCCTGGAGTGTCGGGGGGTACACTGAAGCTTTCTTT
v_gene: TRBV5-1; d_gene: TRBD1; j_gene: TRBJ2-1; CDR3aa: CASSPGQYNEQFF; CDR3nt: TGCGCCAGCAGCCCGGGACAGTACAATGAGCAGTTCTTC
v_gene: TRBV30; d_gene: TRBD2; j_gene: TRBJ2-4; CDR3aa: CAWSHGRNIQYF; CDR3nt: TGTGCCTGGAGCCACGGGAGGAACATTCAGTACTTC
v_gene: TRBV25-1; d_gene: .; j_gene: TRBJ2-2; CDR3aa: CASSDRSALGGGELFF; CDR3nt: TGTGCCAGCAGTGACCGGTCAGCTCTAGGGGGCGGGGAGCTGTTTTTT
v_gene: TRBV30; d_gene: .; j_gene: TRBJ2-1; CDR3aa: CAWSVLNEQFF; CDR3nt: TGTGCCTGGAGTGTACTAAATGAGCAGTTCTTC
v_gene: TRBV19; d_gene: TRBD1; j_gene: TRBJ1-4; CDR3aa: CASRDRANEKLFF; CDR3nt: TGTGCCAGTAGGGACAGGGCTAATGAAAAACTGTTTTTT
v_gene: TRBV5-1; d_gene: TRBD2; j_gene: TRBJ2-7; CDR3aa: CASSLTPGLAGSSYEQYF; CDR3nt: TGCGCCAGCAGCTTGACCCCGGGACTAGCGGGGAGCTCCTACGAGCAGTACTTC
v_gene: TRBV19; d_gene: .; j_gene: TRBJ2-2; CDR3aa: CASSIASSGTGELFF; CDR3nt: TGTGCCAGTAGTATAGCCAGCTCAGGCACCGGGGAGCTGTTTTTT
v_gene: TRBV6-5; d_gene: .; j_gene: TRBJ2-1; CDR3aa: CASSYSGHPINEQFF; CDR3nt: TGTGCCAGCAGTTACTCGGGACATCCCATCAATGAGCAGTTCTTC
v_gene: TRBV18; d_gene: TRBD1; j_gene: TRBJ2-5; CDR3aa: CASSQGTVETQYF; CDR3nt: TGTGCCAGCTCCCAAGGGACAGTAGAGACCCAGTACTTC
v_gene: TRBV5-4; d_gene: TRBD1; j_gene: TRBJ1-3; CDR3aa: CASSLDPGQYSGNTIYF; CDR3nt: TGTGCCAGCAGCTTGGATCCGGGACAGTACTCTGGAAACACCATATATTTT
v_gene: TRBV28; d_gene: .; j_gene: TRBJ1-1; CDR3aa: CASSFSGFEAFF; CDR3nt: TGTGCCAGCAGTTTTTCTGGCTTTGAAGCTTTCTTT
v_gene: TRBV15; d_gene: TRBD1; j_gene: TRBJ2-7; CDR3aa: CATSSGGRTGIHEQYF; CDR3nt: TGTGCCACCAGCTCTGGGGGGAGGACAGGGATCCACGAGCAGTACTTC
v_gene: TRBV5-8; d_gene: .; j_gene: TRBJ2-7; CDR3aa: CASSFGGASYEQYF; CDR3nt: TGTGCCAGCAGCTTCGGGGGAGCGTCCTACGAGCAGTACTTC
v_gene: TRBV19; d_gene: .; j_gene: TRBJ1-5; CDR3aa: CASRSSWVENQPQHF; CDR3nt: TGTGCCAGTAGGTCCTCCTGGGTGGAGAATCAGCCCCAGCATTTT